This record concerns one TCR beta chain sequence. These data belong to a study of cytomegalovirus exposure and HLA in healthy donors. This CDR3 spans 14 amino acids. V trimming: 5 bases; J trimming: 8 bases; junction bases outside the gene matches: 6. The germline V gene has CDR1 SGHVS and CDR2 FNYEAQ. It was with 60 Vbeta and 13 Jbeta primers that the PCR ran. Generated by immunoSEQ multiplex PCR, the TCRdb table keeps only in-frame clones and is missing some. The sample lists approximately 74,000 clones, more than 80% occurring once. The V gene is TRBV7-6, the J gene TRBJ1-3, with 10 nucleotides matching TRBD1. The sequenced material came from PBMCs. This sequence originates from a woman in her twenties or thirties in good health and CMV-seronegative. The CDR3 region is CASSPTGGGDTIYF. CDR3 in DNA: TGTGCCAGCAGCCCGACAGGGGGCGGTGACACCATATATTTT.